The 31 T cell receptor beta chains presented below share a single source sample, sequenced in a study of T cells of healthy individuals. One entry per CDR3 protein, called by TCRdb with MiXCR from the 5' RACE reads. Among fewer than 90,000 distinct CDR3 sequences listed, more than 4.5% were seen once. Every receptor here comes from a female donor in good health.

The table lists this clonotype with a few counts. V is TRBV29-1 and J is TRBJ2-1, with a weak D call TRBD1 (5 bases). The V end lost 7 bases, the J end lost 0 bases, and 13 bases lay between the germline ends. Germline CDR1 reads SQVTM; CDR2 reads ANQGSEA. This CDR3 comprises 14 residues. CDR3 region: CSEPTDSSYNEQFF. The CDR3 DNA reads as TGCAGCGAACCGACAGACAGCTCCTACAATGAGCAGTTCTTC.

The sample holds many counts of this clonotype. This chain joins TRBV7-9 and TRBJ1-1; D remains unclear. The V gene lost 2 bases and the J gene lost 4 bases, with 8 bases spanning the gap. The CDR3 is 13 residues long. CDR1 is SEHNR and CDR2 is FQNEAQ in the germline V gene (reference sequence). CDR3 protein: CASSLPLGTEAFF. The CDR3 nucleotides are TGTGCCAGCAGCTTACCCTTGGGCACTGAAGCTTTCTTT. Together with reference TRBV7-9 and TRBJ1-1, the CDR3 gives the full variable domain: DTGVSQNPRHKITKRGQNVTFRCDPISEHNRLYWYRQTLGQGPEFLTYFQNEAQLEKSRLLSDRFSAERPKGSFSTLEIQRTEQGDSAMYLCASSLPLGTEAFFGQGTRLTVV.

This clonotype was picked up a small number of times. The genes are TRBV6-6 and TRBJ1-4; 8 bases are a match to TRBD1. The ends lost 6 bases at V and 4 bases at J; junction bases unmatched: 4. CDR3 size: 14 residues. Germline loops: CDR1 MNHNY, CDR2 SVGAGI (reference sequence). CDR3 sequence reads: CASRRQGLNEKLFF. In nucleotides, the CDR3 is TGTGCCAGCAGACGACAGGGGCTTAATGAAAAACTGTTTTTT.

This clonotype occurred many times. V gene TRBV6-2 or TRBV6-3 combines with J gene TRBJ2-4; 8 nucleotides align to TRBD2. This CDR3 region has 19 residues. The V gene end was trimmed by 5 bases and the J gene end by 0 bases; junction bases not matched to a gene: 15. The germline V gene has CDR1 MNHEY and CDR2 SVGEGT. This CDR3 reads CASSHRSASGSLAKNIQYF. The CDR3 bases are TGTGCCAGCAGTCACCGCTCGGCTAGCGGGTCTCTAGCCAAAAACATTCAGTACTTC.

The rearrangement joins TRBV6-5 to TRBJ2-2, with D maybe TRBD2 (7 bases). V dropped 6 bases and J dropped 8 bases, with 19 bases sitting between them. The CDR3 loop spans 15 amino acids. Germline V CDR1 and CDR2: MNHEY, SVGAGI. DNA of the CDR3: TGTGCCAGCAGCCCAAGGGCAGGGAGGGGGGGGGAGCTGTTTTTT. Translated, it gives CASSPRAGRGGELFF.

This clonotype was found many times. This chain connects TRBV4-2 to TRBJ1-1; D is unclear. This CDR3 contains 14 residues. CDR1 LGHNA and CDR2 YNFKEQ come from the germline V gene. Trimming cost V 3 bases and J 4 bases, with 12 bases left between them. The CDR3 protein is CASSQRGGPTEAFF. The CDR3, as DNA: TGTGCCAGCAGCCAGAGAGGAGGGCCCACTGAAGCTTTCTTT.

This clonotype was found many times. The chain links TRBV20-1 to TRBJ1-6; tentative D call: TRBD1 (5 bases). V gave up 3 bases and J gave up 7 bases, with 10 bases separating them. The CDR3 loop spans 13 amino acids. Germline CDR1 is DFQATT and CDR2 is SNEGSKA (reference sequence). The CDR3 bases are TGCAGTGCTAGTCCAGGGAACAATTCACCCCTCCACTTT. It is translated as CSASPGNNSPLHF.

At least ten counts were recorded for this clonotype. This chain joins TRBV27 and TRBJ1-5, with D perhaps TRBD1 (5 bases). CDR1 MNHEY and CDR2 SMNVEV come from the germline V gene (reference sequence). The CDR3 runs to 13 residues. The germline V and J ends were trimmed by 6 bases and 6 bases, with 12 bases remaining between them. The CDR3 coding sequence is TGTGCCAGCAGCCGGACATCGGGTCAGCCCCAGCATTTT. Amino acids: CASSRTSGQPQHF.

The chain uses TRBV12-3 or TRBV12-4 and TRBJ1-2, with D possibly matching TRBD1 (6 bases). CDR3 length: 12 amino acids. V lost 10 bases, J lost 2 bases, and 11 bases lay in between. CDR3: CAIPTGNYGYTF. The DNA for the CDR3 is TGTGCCATCCCCACAGGGAACTATGGCTACACCTTC.

This clonotype came up a few times. The rearrangement joins TRBV29-1 to TRBJ2-1; 7 nucleotides line up with TRBD2. The germline CDR1 and CDR2 sequences are SQVTM and ANQGSEA. The CDR3 has 13 residues. J was trimmed by 8 bases and V by 4 bases; bases with no gene match: 8. CDR3 nucleotides: TGCAGCGTTGTGGTCGGCGGGAGTTATGAGCAGTTCTTC. Encoded protein: CSVVVGGSYEQFF.

This clonotype showed up many times. The V and J genes are TRBV4-1 and TRBJ1-4; possibly TRBD1 for D (6 bases). This CDR3 contains 16 residues. Germline V lookup: CDR1 MGHRA, CDR2 YSYEKL. V was clipped by 0 bases and J by 4 bases, with 12 bases between them. The CDR3 reads CASSQERNRDNEKLFF. CDR3 in DNA: TGCGCCAGCAGCCAAGAAAGGAACAGGGATAATGAAAAACTGTTTTTT.

This clonotype was counted many times. This chain uses TRBV2 with TRBJ2-3; TRBD1 matches at 9 bases. Germline CDR1 SNHLY, CDR2 FYNNEI. With 5 bases clipped from V and 4 bases from J, the junction kept 4 bases outside the gene matches. The CDR3 length is 14 residues. In DNA form, the CDR3 reads TGTGCCAGCAGTACAGGGGGCGGCGCAGATACGCAGTATTTT. This codes for CASSTGGGADTQYF.

This clonotype was counted many times. V gene TRBV6-6 combines with J gene TRBJ2-2; 7 bases map to TRBD2. With 5 bases clipped from V and 7 bases from J, the junction kept 25 bases outside the gene matches. From germline, CDR1 is MNHNY and CDR2 SVGAGI (reference sequence). This CDR3 region has 20 residues. CDR3 sequence reads: CASSPRGLADQRSQDGELFF. CDR3 in DNA: TGTGCCAGCAGTCCCCGAGGGCTAGCGGACCAAAGGAGCCAAGACGGGGAGCTGTTTTTT.

At least ten counts were recorded for this clonotype. The chain couples TRBV20-1 to TRBJ2-7; D is possibly TRBD2 (7 bases). The CDR3 extends over 15 amino acids. Trimming left V 0 bases short and J 2 bases short, with 14 bases between. Per germline, CDR1 DFQATT and CDR2 SNEGSKA (reference sequence). CDR3 bases: TGCAGTGCTAGAGATCGCGGGGGCGGGGCCTACGAGCAGTACTTC. Protein: CSARDRGGGAYEQYF.

The table lists this clonotype with many counts. V gene TRBV6-5 combines with J gene TRBJ2-2; TRBD1 agrees at 8 bases. The CDR3 has 13 amino acids. Losses at the gene ends were 9 bases for V and 1 base for J; bases not matched to a gene: 1. The V gene's germline CDR1 is MNHEY and CDR2 SVGAGI. CDR3 DNA sequence: TGTGCCAGAGGGACAGGGAACACCGGGGAGCTGTTTTTT. Amino acid sequence: CARGTGNTGELFF.

This clonotype was counted at least ten times. The chain has TRBV3-1 and TRBJ2-7, with D uncertain. CDR1 and CDR2 from the germline V gene are LGHDT and YNNKEL (reference sequence). V dropped 4 bases and J dropped 7 bases, with 11 bases sitting between them. The CDR3 runs to 12 residues. Here the CDR3 reads CASSPDQGEQYF. CDR3 DNA: TGTGCCAGCAGCCCGGACCAAGGAGAGCAGTACTTC.

This clonotype was seen more than once but under ten times. The chain joins TRBV4-2 to TRBJ2-5, with no clear D. This CDR3 region has 15 residues. Looked up from germline, CDR1 is LGHNA and CDR2 is YNFKEQ. Trimming left V 0 bases short and J 1 base short, with 9 bases between. The CDR3 nucleotides are TGTGCCAGCAGCCAAGATAGGGCGATCCAAGAGACCCAGTACTTC. Protein sequence: CASSQDRAIQETQYF.

Details on this clonotype: A single base separates this from a much larger clone, so it may be a read error. The CDR3 DNA follows: TGTGCCAGCGCGTACAATGTCGGCACCGGGGAGCTGTTTTTT. It translates to CASAYNVGTGELFF. The genes are TRBV6-2 or TRBV6-3 and TRBJ2-2; D is unresolved. Germline CDR1 and CDR2: MNHEY and SVGEGT. V was clipped by 8 bases and J by 4 bases, with 14 bases between them. The CDR3 has 14 amino acids.

This clonotype appeared many times. V and J are TRBV7-9 and TRBJ2-7, with TRBD2 identical over 10 bases. The V gene end was trimmed by 6 bases and the J gene end by 6 bases; junction bases not matched to a gene: 5. This CDR3 contains 13 residues. Germline lookup yields CDR1 SEHNR and CDR2 FQNEAQ (reference sequence). In DNA form, the CDR3 reads TGTGCCAGCAGACCTAGCGGGGGAGGCGAGCAGTACTTC. It codes for CASRPSGGGEQYF.

This clonotype has at least ten counts. The rearrangement uses TRBV6-5 and TRBJ2-3; 11 nucleotides agree with TRBD2. The CDR3 totals 18 residues. Germline CDR1 MNHEY, CDR2 SVGAGI. The trim removed 2 bases at V and 0 bases at J, leaving 7 bases unmatched. This CDR3 reads CASSYRGTSGTSTDTQYF. Written as DNA, the CDR3 is TGTGCCAGCAGTTACCGCGGGACTAGCGGAACTAGCACAGATACGCAGTATTTT.

There are a few counts of this clonotype. The CDR3, as DNA: TGCAGTGTCAAGACAGGGGCGCTGGGATTGAACACTGAAGCTTTCTTT. Translation: CSVKTGALGLNTEAFF. The chain uses TRBV20-1 and TRBJ1-1, with 8 positions matching TRBD1. J was trimmed by 0 bases and V by 7 bases; bases with no gene match: 13. Germline V CDR1 and CDR2: DFQATT, SNEGSKA (reference sequence). This CDR3 spans 16 amino acids.

This clonotype was picked up many times. This chain links TRBV5-6 with TRBJ2-2, with D unresolved. The germline V and J ends were trimmed by 1 base and 5 bases, with 12 bases remaining between them. Germline V CDR1 and CDR2: SGHDT, YYEEEE. This CDR3 has 15 amino acids. The CDR3 bases are TGTGCCAGCAGCTTGAATTCAAGGCGGACCGGGGAGCTGTTTTTT. As protein: CASSLNSRRTGELFF.

This clonotype came up many times. The chain recombines TRBV6-6 with TRBJ1-2, with D maybe TRBD1 (6 bases). V was shortened by 8 bases and J by 3 bases, with 22 bases between the two germline ends. Looked up from germline, CDR1 is MNHNY and CDR2 is SVGAGI (reference sequence). The CDR3 length is 16 residues. The DNA for the CDR3 is TGTGCCAGCCGAACGCCCGGGGGGGGGCTTCACTATGGCTACACCTTC. Protein product: CASRTPGGGLHYGYTF.

The V call is TRBV14, the J call TRBJ1-3; 7 positions match TRBD1. CDR1 is SGHDN, CDR2 FVKESK, per germline. The CDR3 covers 14 residues. Germline trimming cut 4 bases from V and 5 bases from J; bases unmatched to any gene: 5. In DNA form, the CDR3 reads TGTGCCAGCAGCCGGTACAGGGGTAGAAACACCATATATTTT. Its translation: CASSRYRGRNTIYF.

In DNA form, the CDR3 reads TGTGCCTGGAGTGTACCCCGAAAGGGGGCTTCCTACGAGCAGTACTTC. Translation gives CAWSVPRKGASYEQYF. The chain couples TRBV30 to TRBJ2-7; TRBD1 matches 7 bases. Losses at the gene ends were 0 bases for V and 1 base for J; bases not matched to a gene: 9. Germline V CDR1 and CDR2: GTSNPN, SVGIG (reference sequence). The length of the CDR3 is 16 residues. Full variable domain (remainder filled in from reference TRBV30 and TRBJ2-7): SQTIHQWPATLVQPVGSPLSLECTVEGTSNPNLYWYRQAAGRGLQLLFYSVGIGQISSEVPQNLSASRPQDRQFILSSKKLLLSDSGFYLCAWSVPRKGASYEQYFGPGTRLTVT.

The chain is built from TRBV7-9 and TRBJ2-1; D is ambiguous. The V and J ends lost 0 bases and 1 base respectively, with 10 bases between them. Per germline, CDR1 SEHNR and CDR2 FQNEAQ (reference sequence). This CDR3 contains 16 residues. The CDR3 DNA reads TGTGCCAGCAGCTTAGCTCCCGGTAGATCCTACAATGAGCAGTTCTTC. As protein: CASSLAPGRSYNEQFF. Together with reference TRBV7-9 and TRBJ2-1, the CDR3 gives the full variable domain: DTGVSQNPRHKITKRGQNVTFRCDPISEHNRLYWYRQTLGQGPEFLTYFQNEAQLEKSRLLSDRFSAERPKGSFSTLEIQRTEQGDSAMYLCASSLAPGRSYNEQFFGPGTRLTVL.

This clonotype was found a few times. V is TRBV3-1 and J is TRBJ2-1; TRBD2 matches at 9 bases. Germline V gene sequence: CDR1 LGHDT, CDR2 YNNKEL (reference sequence). The CDR3 has 16 residues. The ends lost 4 bases at V and 10 bases at J; junction bases unmatched: 14. This chain's CDR3 is CASSPTGIAGAGEQFF. The CDR3, as DNA: TGTGCCAGCAGCCCGACGGGGATAGCGGGGGCAGGGGAGCAGTTCTTC.

This clonotype was counted at least ten times. This chain uses TRBV10-3 with TRBJ2-6; D is undetermined. The CDR3 length is 15 residues. CDR1 is ENHRY, CDR2 SYGVKD, per germline. Trimming took off 3 bases at V and 0 bases at J, with 6 bases between the two ends. The CDR3 bases are TGTGCCATCAGTGAATTGAGCTCTGGGGCCAACGTCCTGACTTTC. Protein sequence: CAISELSSGANVLTF.

This clonotype was observed many times. This CDR3 is CASSQEGELFF. The CDR3 DNA is TGTGCCAGCAGCCAAGAAGGGGAGCTGTTTTTT. The chain is built from TRBV14 and TRBJ2-2; D gene uncertain. Per the germline V gene, CDR1 is SGHDN and CDR2 is FVKESK. The length of the CDR3 is 11 residues. The germline V and J ends were trimmed by 0 bases and 8 bases, with 1 base remaining between them.

This clonotype was recorded many times. The chain has TRBV4-1 and TRBJ1-4, with TRBD1 identical over 11 bases. Germline V gives CDR1 MGHRA, CDR2 YSYEKL. V was clipped by 6 bases and J by 2 bases; unmatched bases: 5. This CDR3 region has 16 residues. DNA of the CDR3: TGCGCCAGCAGTCGGGACAGGGGGGTTACTAATGAAAAACTGTTTTTT. Translated: CASSRDRGVTNEKLFF.

The chain uses TRBV3-1 and TRBJ1-1, with unresolved D. The CDR3 loop spans 13 amino acids. CDR1 is LGHDT and CDR2 is YNNKEL in the germline V gene (reference sequence). Trimming removed 4 bases from V and 12 bases from J, with 18 bases in between. Written as DNA, the CDR3 is TGTGCCAGCAGCCTAGGAAGGTCAGGTCTGACTTTCTTT. Translated, it gives CASSLGRSGLTFF.